This T cell receptor beta chain was identified in a study of cytomegalovirus exposure and HLA in healthy donors (TCRdb year 2017). Describing the broader study: According to a later analysis, one platform produced both the 110 or so validation repertoires and the 720 or so repertoires of the first cohort. The study aimed to test whether cataloging public T cell receptors could reveal signatures of past pathogen exposure. Besides the first cohort of 550 to 750 subjects, a separate validation cohort made up of 120 different subjects was used. To predict cytomegalovirus infection status, the study brought together high-throughput TCR immunosequencing, statistical association of individual TCRs with disease status, and machine learning. The research as a whole found: Subsequent analysis determined that TCRs grouped into clusters in the first cohort also showed a tendency toward co-occurrence across the 120 or so validation repertoires, and 85% to 95% of cluster scores exceeded 0. The validation cohort had no HLA typing available for a later analysis, so co-occurrence within that cohort was assessed over all 120 or so repertoires. It was suggested by the authors that the approach could potentially be generalized to other disease states and immunological phenotypes. Most TCR sequences were observed very rarely across donors, whereas some public TCRs were present in many individuals. The classifier was reported to diagnose cytomegalovirus status with high specificity and sensitivity in both the original cohort and the validation cohort. A few of the identified cytomegalovirus-associated TCR beta chains were confirmed in vitro to be specific for cytomegalovirus antigens. A total of roughly 160 TCR beta chains were listed by the study as associated with cytomegalovirus.

The donors belonged to the validation cohort of around 130 subjects, which was separate from the approximately 680-subject first cohort. Receptor amplification or capture employed the immunoSEQ multiplex PCR assay. The original pipeline was this. A statistical classification framework was built to diagnose cytomegalovirus status from the catalog of TCR beta chain sequences. Not all clones reach the TCRdb copy of this immuneACCESS table, which keeps in-frame sequences only. Checked studies attribute under half of the gap to unresolved V genes and leave the rest unexplained. D and trimming were read from the DNA, whereas the V and J calls and clone size are those reported in that table. The sample table contains approximately 82,000 clones; only one count was recorded for around 95% of them. Of the sample, 0.69% falls within the top ten clones. On this clone: The target of this receptor is not known. Per-nucleotide qualities are absent, and no much larger clonotype sits a single base away.

V is pruned by 2 bases and J by 6 bases, leaving 9 bases of the junction without a gene match. The CDR3 has 16 amino acids, counting the end cysteine and phenylalanine. Only the CDR3 portion is preserved as DNA: 48 bases, with reading frame beginning at the first base. CDR1 and CDR2 are drawn from the germline V gene: MGHRA, YSYEKL. This receptor was identified in a woman younger than 35 in good health and CMV-seronegative. Material: PBMCs. The V gene is TRBV4-1 and the J gene is TRBJ2-1, with TRBD1 matching 8 junction bases. This receptor has the CDR3 CASSQYGQGAINEQFF. The nucleotide sequence reads TGCGCCAGCAGCCAATATGGACAGGGAGCCATCAATGAGCAGTTCTTC.